This T cell receptor (beta chain) was captured by sequencing in a study of blood T cell repertoires in COVID-19. Trimming took 7 bases from V and 0 from J, leaving 19 bases between them. The CDR3 consists of 17 residues. Germline-derived CDR1 and CDR2 are SGHVS and FQNEAQ. The authors' processing: Reference gene primer amplification yielded estimated nucleated cell counts. TCRdb's table, derived via immunoSEQ multiplex PCR, lists solely in-frame clones and lacks some. V and J calls plus clone size are reproduced from that table; the DNA served to infer D and trimming. The table lists 20,000 to 25,000 clones, 65% to 90% of them singletons, with around 48% in the top ten.

The gene calls are TRBV7-8 and TRBJ2-1; D is undetermined. Sequenced material: peripheral blood. This TCR derives from a man between 70 and 80 years old with acute or convalescent COVID-19. The CDR3 nucleotides are TGTGCCAGCACCGAAAGACATCCCCTGAGCTCCTACAATGAGCAGTTCTTC. Its protein is CASTERHPLSSYNEQFF.